Listed below are T cell receptor beta chains from one sample, sequenced in a study of OX40 agonist ivuxolimab in advanced cancers. The data were produced by immunoSEQ multiplex PCR, yet TCRdb's version contains in-frame clones alone and is incomplete. The sample lists 9,500 to 12,000 clones; roughly 73% were seen once. The source material was CD4+ or CD8+ T cells sorted from blood, sampled in a trial of the OX40 agonist ivuxolimab. Every receptor here comes from an adult with an advanced solid tumor such as melanoma, head and neck, liver or kidney cancer. Each CDR3 is given with its conserved first and last residue. The D gene is left open where the match is weak. Clone size is stated in some rows and not others, as once, few, many or a class when expanded.

d_call: .
j_call: TRBJ1-3
clone_size: .
v_call: TRBV28
cdr3_nt: TGTGCCAGCTTCTCGACCCGGGGTCCTGGAAACACCATATATTTT
cdr3_aa: CASFSTRGPGNTIYF

d_call: .
j_call: TRBJ2-1
clone_size: .
v_call: TRBV19
cdr3_nt: TGTGCCAGTAGTAACTCGATAGTTGCCGATGAGCAGTTCTTC
cdr3_aa: CASSNSIVADEQFF

d_call: TRBD1
j_call: TRBJ1-1
clone_size: .
v_call: TRBV7-9
cdr3_nt: TGTGCCAGCAGACTGGGACAGAGAGAAGCTTTCTTT
cdr3_aa: CASRLGQREAFF

d_call: .
j_call: TRBJ2-7
clone_size: .
v_call: TRBV7-2
cdr3_nt: TGTGCCAGCAGCTTTTCCGGGTCGTACGAGCAGTACTTC
cdr3_aa: CASSFSGSYEQYF

d_call: .
j_call: TRBJ1-5
clone_size: .
v_call: TRBV27
cdr3_nt: TGTGGGCTTGGGGGTCCGAGCAATCAGCCCCAGCATTTT
cdr3_aa: CGLGGPSNQPQHF

d_call: TRBD1
j_call: TRBJ1-2
clone_size: .
v_call: TRBV19
cdr3_nt: TGTGCCAGTAGTATGACAGGGGATGGCTACACCTTC
cdr3_aa: CASSMTGDGYTF

d_call: .
j_call: TRBJ1-2
clone_size: .
v_call: TRBV4-1
cdr3_nt: TGCGCCAGCAGCCAGGGGAGAGGGACCAACTATGGCTACACCTTC
cdr3_aa: CASSQGRGTNYGYTF

d_call: TRBD1
j_call: TRBJ2-7
clone_size: .
v_call: TRBV7-9
cdr3_nt: TGTGCCAGCAGCTTAGTTACAGGGGGTACCTACGAGCAGTACTTC
cdr3_aa: CASSLVTGGTYEQYF

d_call: .
j_call: TRBJ1-2
clone_size: few
v_call: TRBV11-1
cdr3_nt: TGTGCCAGCAGCTTAGAGGAGTCAGGGGATGGCTACACCTTC
cdr3_aa: CASSLEESGDGYTF

d_call: .
j_call: TRBJ2-3
clone_size: .
v_call: TRBV4-3
cdr3_nt: TGCGCCAGCAGCCAACCTCCTCTACAGGGCGGCCGCACAGATACGCAGTATTTT
cdr3_aa: CASSQPPLQGGRTDTQYF

d_call: .
j_call: TRBJ1-1
clone_size: .
v_call: TRBV5-4
cdr3_nt: TGTGCCAGCGGGGACCTTGACACTGAAGCTTTCTTT
cdr3_aa: CASGDLDTEAFF

d_call: TRBD1
j_call: TRBJ2-5
clone_size: .
v_call: TRBV27
cdr3_nt: TGTGCCAGCAGTTTATCGCCACAGGGGGTAAAAGAGACCCAGTACTTC
cdr3_aa: CASSLSPQGVKETQYF

d_call: TRBD1
j_call: TRBJ1-2
clone_size: .
v_call: TRBV6-5
cdr3_nt: TGTGCCAGCAGTTACGGGGGGACAGGCTATGGCTACACCTTC
cdr3_aa: CASSYGGTGYGYTF

d_call: TRBD1
j_call: TRBJ2-7
clone_size: once
v_call: TRBV27
cdr3_nt: TGTGCCAGCAGTTTATACAACACAGGGGCCTACGAGCAGTACTTC
cdr3_aa: CASSLYNTGAYEQYF

d_call: .
j_call: TRBJ2-7
clone_size: .
v_call: TRBV7-9
cdr3_nt: TGTGCCAGCAGCTTAGTACTGGGGCTCGGTGACGAGCAGTACTTC
cdr3_aa: CASSLVLGLGDEQYF

d_call: .
j_call: TRBJ2-7
clone_size: .
v_call: TRBV5-3
cdr3_nt: TGTGCCAGAATGAGGGACCGGGGCGTCGAGCAGTACTTC
cdr3_aa: CARMRDRGVEQYF

d_call: .
j_call: TRBJ2-2
clone_size: .
v_call: TRBV28
cdr3_nt: TGTGCCAGTACAGAGAACACCGGGGAGCTGTTTTTT
cdr3_aa: CASTENTGELFF

d_call: .
j_call: TRBJ2-3
clone_size: .
v_call: TRBV6-6
cdr3_nt: TGTGCCAGCAGTTACCGGGACGAGTTGGGTCAGCCCCAGTATTTT
cdr3_aa: CASSYRDELGQPQYF

d_call: TRBD2
j_call: TRBJ2-3
clone_size: .
v_call: TRBV7-2
cdr3_nt: TGTGCCAGCAGCTTAGTAACTAGCGGGAGCCGGAGTGCAGATACGCAGTATTTT
cdr3_aa: CASSLVTSGSRSADTQYF

d_call: TRBD2
j_call: TRBJ2-3
clone_size: few
v_call: TRBV9
cdr3_nt: TGTGCCAGCAGCGCCGAACTAGCGACAGATACGCAGTATTTT
cdr3_aa: CASSAELATDTQYF

d_call: .
j_call: TRBJ1-1
clone_size: few
v_call: TRBV19
cdr3_nt: TGTGCCAGTAGACAGGGAATGGTCTTTGTGGACACTGAAGCTTTCTTT
cdr3_aa: CASRQGMVFVDTEAFF

d_call: TRBD1
j_call: TRBJ2-7
clone_size: .
v_call: TRBV11-2
cdr3_nt: TGTGCCAGCAGCTTAAGGGGGCGCATCTACGAGCAGTACTTC
cdr3_aa: CASSLRGRIYEQYF

d_call: TRBD1
j_call: TRBJ1-3
clone_size: .
v_call: TRBV6-5
cdr3_nt: TGTGCCAGCAGTGGGACAGCCCTCTCTGGAAACACCATATATTTT
cdr3_aa: CASSGTALSGNTIYF

d_call: TRBD1
j_call: TRBJ1-5
clone_size: few
v_call: TRBV2
cdr3_nt: TGTGCCAGCAGTCTTGGGACAGCCAATCAGCCCCAGCATTTT
cdr3_aa: CASSLGTANQPQHF

d_call: .
j_call: TRBJ2-2
clone_size: once
v_call: TRBV6-5
cdr3_nt: TGTGCCAGCAGTTATTTATTTGCTAGCGGGGAGCTGTTTTTT
cdr3_aa: CASSYLFASGELFF

d_call: TRBD1
j_call: TRBJ2-3
clone_size: .
v_call: TRBV5-1
cdr3_nt: TGCGCCAGCTCAGGAGGACAGGGCCTTTATTTGAGCACAGATACGCAGTATTTT
cdr3_aa: CASSGGQGLYLSTDTQYF

d_call: .
j_call: TRBJ1-4
clone_size: .
v_call: TRBV27
cdr3_nt: TGTGCCAGCAGTTTATCAAGTCAGCTAACAACTAATGAAAAACTGTTTTTT
cdr3_aa: CASSLSSQLTTNEKLFF

d_call: .
j_call: TRBJ2-3
clone_size: .
v_call: TRBV9
cdr3_nt: TGTGCCAGCAGCGGAAGTAGAGGACGTTTTGTTACTGATACGCAGTATTTT
cdr3_aa: CASSGSRGRFVTDTQYF

d_call: .
j_call: TRBJ2-5
clone_size: .
v_call: TRBV7-9
cdr3_nt: TGTGCCAGCAGCTCCCAGAGGGGGAGCCCCCAAGAGACCCAGTACTTC
cdr3_aa: CASSSQRGSPQETQYF

d_call: TRBD1
j_call: TRBJ1-2
clone_size: large
v_call: TRBV14
cdr3_nt: TGTGCCAGCAGCCCCCCCCGGGACAGGGGCTTCACTAACTATGGCTACACCTTC
cdr3_aa: CASSPPRDRGFTNYGYTF

d_call: .
j_call: TRBJ2-7
clone_size: .
v_call: TRBV4-1
cdr3_nt: TGCGCCAGCAGCCAAGATAGTGGACGCTCCTACGAGCAGTACTTC
cdr3_aa: CASSQDSGRSYEQYF

d_call: .
j_call: TRBJ2-2
clone_size: once
v_call: TRBV4-1
cdr3_nt: TGCGCCAGCAGCCAAGATTCCGCAGAAAACACCGGGGAGCTGTTTTTT
cdr3_aa: CASSQDSAENTGELFF

d_call: .
j_call: TRBJ2-4
clone_size: .
v_call: TRBV5-1
cdr3_nt: TGCGCCAGCAGCTTGGACAGTCTAGCCAAAAACATTCAGTACTTC
cdr3_aa: CASSLDSLAKNIQYF

d_call: TRBD2
j_call: TRBJ2-2
clone_size: .
v_call: TRBV7-9
cdr3_nt: TGTGCCAGCAGCTTAGCGAGGACTAGCCCGAACACCGGGGAGCTGTTTTTT
cdr3_aa: CASSLARTSPNTGELFF

d_call: .
j_call: TRBJ1-1
clone_size: .
v_call: TRBV4-3
cdr3_nt: TGCGCCAGCAGCCCGTTCAGACCCCACACTGAAGCTTTCTTT
cdr3_aa: CASSPFRPHTEAFF

d_call: .
j_call: TRBJ1-1
clone_size: .
v_call: TRBV27
cdr3_nt: TGTGCCAGCAGCTTAAGCGTTAACACTGAAGCTTTCTTT
cdr3_aa: CASSLSVNTEAFF

d_call: TRBD1
j_call: TRBJ2-7
clone_size: once
v_call: TRBV7-9
cdr3_nt: TGTGCCAGCAGCGACCCCGGGACAGGGGCCTACGAGCAGTACTTC
cdr3_aa: CASSDPGTGAYEQYF

d_call: .
j_call: TRBJ1-5
clone_size: .
v_call: TRBV6-5
cdr3_nt: TGTGCCAGCAGTGAGGGGGATTGGCAGCCCCAGCATTTT
cdr3_aa: CASSEGDWQPQHF

d_call: .
j_call: TRBJ2-7
clone_size: medium-sized
v_call: TRBV6-6
cdr3_nt: TGTGCCAGCAGTTACCCGGACGAGCAGTACTTC
cdr3_aa: CASSYPDEQYF

d_call: .
j_call: TRBJ1-2
clone_size: .
v_call: TRBV6-5
cdr3_nt: TGTGCCAGCAGTTACGCTGAGGGGTATGGCTACACCTTC
cdr3_aa: CASSYAEGYGYTF

d_call: TRBD2
j_call: TRBJ2-7
clone_size: once
v_call: TRBV7-6
cdr3_nt: TGTGCCAGCAGCCCTCGGACTAGCGTTCTTGCCTACGAGCAGTACTTC
cdr3_aa: CASSPRTSVLAYEQYF

d_call: .
j_call: TRBJ1-5
clone_size: .
v_call: TRBV28
cdr3_nt: TGTGCCAGCAGCCCACCCCTTGGGGCCCCGTATAGCAATCAGCCCCAGCATTTT
cdr3_aa: CASSPPLGAPYSNQPQHF

d_call: TRBD1
j_call: TRBJ2-7
clone_size: few
v_call: TRBV7-6
cdr3_nt: TGTGCCAGCAGCTCTGGACAGGACTACGAGCAGTACTTC
cdr3_aa: CASSSGQDYEQYF

d_call: TRBD1
j_call: TRBJ1-1
clone_size: .
v_call: TRBV4-3
cdr3_nt: TGCGCCAGCAGCCAGGGGACAGGGACGGACACTGAAGCTTTCTTT
cdr3_aa: CASSQGTGTDTEAFF

d_call: .
j_call: TRBJ1-1
clone_size: .
v_call: TRBV5-4
cdr3_nt: TGTGCCAGCAGCTTAGGAACAGGTCACACTGAAGCTTTCTTT
cdr3_aa: CASSLGTGHTEAFF

d_call: .
j_call: TRBJ2-1
clone_size: .
v_call: TRBV7-9
cdr3_nt: TGTGCCAGCAGCTTAGAGTACAGGACCGCCAACTCTGGATACAATGAGCAGTTCTTC
cdr3_aa: CASSLEYRTANSGYNEQFF

d_call: .
j_call: TRBJ2-5
clone_size: .
v_call: TRBV10-3
cdr3_nt: TGTGCCATCAGTGCTAGGTTTGGTGGGCAAGAGACCCAGTACTTC
cdr3_aa: CAISARFGGQETQYF

d_call: .
j_call: TRBJ1-4
clone_size: .
v_call: TRBV7-2
cdr3_nt: TGTGCCAGCAGCTTAGATCCACCAACTAATGAAAAACTGTTTTTT
cdr3_aa: CASSLDPPTNEKLFF

d_call: TRBD2
j_call: TRBJ2-4
clone_size: .
v_call: TRBV2
cdr3_nt: TGTGCCAGCAGAGTGGGGGGGATGGACATTCAGTACTTC
cdr3_aa: CASRVGGMDIQYF

d_call: .
j_call: TRBJ2-3
clone_size: once
v_call: TRBV7-9
cdr3_nt: TGTGCCAGCAGCTTAGCCCAGACACCATTAGCATCCGATACGCAGTATTTT
cdr3_aa: CASSLAQTPLASDTQYF

d_call: .
j_call: TRBJ2-1
clone_size: .
v_call: TRBV7-2
cdr3_nt: TGTGCCAGCAGCTTAACAGGGGGGGATTACAATGAGCAGTTCTTC
cdr3_aa: CASSLTGGDYNEQFF

d_call: TRBD2
j_call: TRBJ2-1
clone_size: few
v_call: TRBV6-4
cdr3_nt: TGTGCCAGCAGTGACACCCAGGGAGGGGCTGAGCAGTTCTTC
cdr3_aa: CASSDTQGGAEQFF